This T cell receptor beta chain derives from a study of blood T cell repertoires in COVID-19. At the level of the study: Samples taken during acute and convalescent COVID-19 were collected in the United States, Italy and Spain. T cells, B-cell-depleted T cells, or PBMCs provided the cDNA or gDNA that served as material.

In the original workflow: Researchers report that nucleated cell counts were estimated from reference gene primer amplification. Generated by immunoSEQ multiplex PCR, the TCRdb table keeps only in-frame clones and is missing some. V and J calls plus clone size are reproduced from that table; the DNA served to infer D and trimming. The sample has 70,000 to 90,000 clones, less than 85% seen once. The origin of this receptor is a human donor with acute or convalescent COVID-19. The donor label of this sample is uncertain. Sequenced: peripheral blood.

The DNA for the CDR3 is TGTGCCAGCAGTTTCTTGAGGGCGAGTTACAGGGTATCCTACGAGCAGTACTTC. It codes for CASSFLRASYRVSYEQYF. The rearrangement joins TRBV28 to TRBJ2-7, with a tentative D call TRBD1 (6 bases). V was pared by 3 bases and J by 1 base, with 22 bases between. The length of the CDR3 is 18 residues. Per the germline V gene, CDR1 is MDHEN and CDR2 is SYDVKM. Full variable domain (missing parts from reference TRBV28 and TRBJ2-7): DVKVTQSSRYLVKRTGEKVFLECVQDMDHENMFWYRQDPGLGLRLIYFSYDVKMKEKGDIPEGYSVSREKKERFSLILESASTNQTSMYLCASSFLRASYRVSYEQYFGPGTRLTVT.